A single T cell receptor beta chain is shown here with its context. Authors' analysis steps: Researchers report that nucleated cell counts were estimated from reference gene primer amplification. Data came from immunoSEQ multiplex PCR; TCRdb stores just in-frame clones and leaves some out. The DNA gave D and trimming, while V, J and clone size come from that table. The data contain 350,000 or so clones, about nine tenths of them singletons. This entry belongs to a study of blood T cell repertoires in COVID-19. Study-level information: Some COVID-19 samples were acute and others convalescent; all came from the United States, Italy and Spain.

Germline V lookup: CDR1 MDHEN, CDR2 SYDVKM. The CDR3 runs 16 residues. Trimming removed 5 bases at V and 1 base at J, with 15 bases between. The chain employs TRBV28 and TRBJ1-5, with D uncertain. The material sequenced was peripheral blood. This TCR was sampled from a woman aged 25 to 45 with COVID-19, enrolled during active disease. CDR3 protein: CASSPRPGRSNQPQHF. The CDR3 DNA reads as TGTGCCAGCAGTCCTCGACCAGGCAGGAGCAATCAGCCCCAGCATTTT. The full variable domain, its missing parts supplied by reference TRBV28 and TRBJ1-5, is DVKVTQSSRYLVKRTGEKVFLECVQDMDHENMFWYRQDPGLGLRLIYFSYDVKMKEKGDIPEGYSVSREKKERFSLILESASTNQTSMYLCASSPRPGRSNQPQHFGDGTRLSIL.